The 25 T cell receptor beta chains given below trace back to one sample, sequenced in a study of blood T cells in healthy people across ages. A J-beta primer mix and a sample-barcoded 5' primer were used in a second PCR of roughly 7 to 12 cycles. TCRdb called the 5' RACE reads again in MiXCR, with one record for every CDR3 protein. The sample yields approximately 1.5 million distinct CDR3 sequences, roughly 30% seen once. Sequenced: blood. Receptors originate from a woman between 25 and 40 years old in good health.

The J gene is TRBJ1-2, the V gene TRBV6-6; D gene unclear. This CDR3 contains 14 residues. Germline CDR1 is MNHNY and CDR2 is SVGAGI (reference sequence). Deletions cut 6 bases from V and 2 bases from J, with 13 bases between. In DNA, the CDR3 is TGTGCCAGCAGGCATACTACCCTAAACTATGGCTACACCTTC. Its protein product is CASRHTTLNYGYTF.

This clonotype was observed at least ten times. CDR3 sequence reads: CASSPGSGGYEQYF. CDR3 bases: TGTGCCAGCAGTCCCGGCTCGGGGGGCTACGAGCAGTACTTC. This chain uses TRBV4-2 with TRBJ2-7; 7 nucleotides match TRBD2. The junction had 8 bases not matched to a gene; V was cut back by 6 bases and J by 3 bases. Germline V lookup: CDR1 LGHNA, CDR2 YNFKEQ. This CDR3 has 14 residues.

Concerning this clonotype: A junction end diverges from the germline sequence, so it may reflect a read error. The V call is TRBV7-9, the J call TRBJ2-7, with D possibly TRBD2 on 6 matching bases. This CDR3 contains 14 residues. From germline, CDR1 is SEHNR and CDR2 FQNEAQ (reference sequence). The CDR3 sequence is CSSSATRGNYEQYF. The CDR3, as DNA: TGTTCCAGCAGCGCTACCCGGGGGAACTACGAGCAGTACTTC.

V gene TRBV5-4 combines with J gene TRBJ2-3; 8 positions agree with TRBD2. The CDR3 is 16 residues long. The ends lost 4 bases at V and 2 bases at J; junction bases unmatched: 9. Germline V gene lookup returns CDR1 SGHNT and CDR2 YYREEE (reference sequence). In nucleotides, the CDR3 is TGTGCCAGCAGCGGGAGCGGGAGAGGGAACACAGATACGCAGTATTTT. Translation gives CASSGSGRGNTDTQYF.

This chain joins TRBV4-1 and TRBJ1-5; no reliable D call. The ends were cut back, 0 bases at V and 3 bases at J, with 9 bases in the middle. CDR3 size: 15 residues. Germline assignment: CDR1 MGHRA and CDR2 YSYEKL. CDR3 DNA: TGCGCCAGCAGCCAAGAATGGGCGGTCAATCAGCCCCAGCATTTT. As protein: CASSQEWAVNQPQHF.

The sample holds a few counts of this clonotype. This chain joins TRBV5-5 and TRBJ2-1; 7 nucleotides line up with TRBD2. Germline V lookup: CDR1 SGHKS, CDR2 YYEKEE (reference sequence). V trimming: 5 bases; J trimming: 6 bases; junction bases outside the gene matches: 14. The CDR3 loop spans 16 amino acids. The CDR3, as DNA: TGTGCCAGCAGTCCCGGTCGGGCTAGCGGATCCAATGAGCAGTTCTTC. This encodes CASSPGRASGSNEQFF.

This clonotype was seen a single time. This chain connects TRBV7-9 to TRBJ1-5; D is undetermined. Trimming took 1 base from V and 8 from J, leaving 12 bases between them. Germline V gene lookup returns CDR1 SEHNR and CDR2 FQNEAQ (reference sequence). The CDR3 totals 14 residues. CDR3: CASSLGSHIEPQHF. Written as DNA, the CDR3 is TGTGCCAGCAGCTTAGGTTCGCATATTGAGCCCCAGCATTTT.

The chain carries TRBV27 and TRBJ2-1; D unclear. Germline V CDR1 and CDR2: MNHEY, SMNVEV (reference sequence). Trimming removed 8 bases at V and 0 bases at J, with 14 bases between. The CDR3 length is 15 residues. CDR3 region: CASQWTWSSYNEQFF. CDR3 DNA: TGTGCCAGCCAATGGACGTGGAGCTCCTACAATGAGCAGTTCTTC.

This clonotype was recorded at least ten times. V and J are TRBV6-2 or TRBV6-3 and TRBJ2-7; D possibly uses TRBD1 or TRBD2 (5 bases each). The CDR3 sequence is 13 residues long. V lost 8 bases, J lost 8 bases, and 19 bases lay in between. From germline, CDR1 is MNHEY and CDR2 SVGEGT. The CDR3: CASANTGTKKQYF. The DNA of the CDR3 is TGTGCCAGCGCAAATACCGGGACGAAGAAGCAGTACTTC.

This clonotype was counted many times. The chain couples TRBV29-1 to TRBJ2-7; D ambiguous. The CDR3 runs to 10 residues. V was clipped by 6 bases and J by 3 bases, with 6 bases between them. Looked up from germline, CDR1 is SQVTM and CDR2 is ANQGSEA. The CDR3, as DNA: TGCAGCGTCTACTACTACGAGCAGTACTTC. Protein: CSVYYYEQYF.

The J gene is TRBJ1-4, the V gene TRBV9; the D gene is possibly TRBD1 (6 bases). CDR1 is SGDLS, CDR2 YYNGEE, per germline. The CDR3 length is 15 residues. V lost 1 base and J 8 bases, leaving 15 bases between the germline ends. For the CDR3, the DNA is TGTGCCAGCAGCGTATGGGGGGCCGATAGAGAAAAACTGTTTTTT. Translating gives CASSVWGADREKLFF.

The V gene is TRBV7-3, the J gene TRBJ2-1, with 8 bases fitting TRBD1. The CDR3 covers 16 residues. The junction had 9 bases not matched to a gene; V was cut back by 2 bases and J by 6 bases. Germline values: CDR1 SGHTA, CDR2 FQGTGA. The CDR3 DNA follows: TGTGCCAGCAGCTTATTAGGTGGACAGGGTATCAATGAGCAGTTCTTC. This codes for CASSLLGGQGINEQFF.

The rearrangement joins TRBV27 to TRBJ2-4, with D unclear. Germline CDR1 and CDR2: MNHEY and SMNVEV (reference sequence). Trimming stripped 2 bases from V and 5 bases from J, with 7 bases between. This CDR3 comprises 13 residues. This CDR3 is CASSLLAENIQYF. The CDR3 nucleotides are TGTGCCAGCAGTTTACTGGCTGAAAACATTCAGTACTTC.

This clonotype has just a few counts. V is TRBV2 and J is TRBJ2-3, with 8 bases aligning to TRBD1. Germline CDR1 and CDR2: SNHLY and FYNNEI. The length of the CDR3 is 17 residues. V shed 6 bases, J shed 2 bases, and the junction held 13 bases outside the gene matches. In DNA form, the CDR3 reads TGTGCCAGCAGACCCGGACAGGGTAATTCCCCCACAGATACGCAGTATTTT. Its protein is CASRPGQGNSPTDTQYF.

V usage is TRBV20-1 and J usage is TRBJ2-7, with D perhaps matching TRBD2 (5 bases). Near its end, the DNA agrees better with TRBJ2-5, so the J call may be wrong. This CDR3 contains 11 residues. CDR1 DFQATT and CDR2 SNEGSKA come from the germline V gene (reference sequence). CDR3 coding DNA: TGCAGGGAGGTTAAGGGAGAGACCCAGTACTTC. Translation: CREVKGETQYF.

Comments on this clonotype: A read error may account for a junction end that differs from germline. V usage is TRBV5-1 and J usage is TRBJ2-7, with 11 bases matching TRBD2. The CDR3 covers 16 residues. The germline V gene encodes CDR1 SGHRS and CDR2 YFSETQ. The CDR3 DNA follows: TGCGCCGGCAGCTTGGGTGGGACTAGCGGAATCTACGAGCAGTACTTC. It specifies CAGSLGGTSGIYEQYF.

The chain couples TRBV3-1 to TRBJ2-1; perhaps TRBD1 as D (5 bases). The V end lost 3 bases, the J end lost 7 bases, and 13 bases lay between the germline ends. Germline V gene sequence: CDR1 LGHDT, CDR2 YNNKEL (reference sequence). This CDR3 is built from 14 residues. The CDR3 DNA sequence: TGTGCCAGCAGCCATACTAAAGGGGTGAATGAGCAGTTCTTC. It translates to CASSHTKGVNEQFF.

Comment on this clonotype: This may be a read error, as it is one base from a much larger clone. The rearrangement uses TRBV29-1 and TRBJ2-7; no firm D call. The CDR3 length is 12 residues. Germline lookup yields CDR1 SQVTM and CDR2 ANQGSEA. The CDR3 DNA reads as TGCAGCGTTGTGGGGTCTACCTACGAGCACTACTTC. Its translation: CSVVGSTYEHYF.

The chain recombines TRBV7-9 with TRBJ2-3; the match to TRBD2 covers 9 bases. The CDR3 covers 16 residues. The germline V gene has CDR1 SEHNR and CDR2 FQNEAQ (reference sequence). Trimming took 4 bases from V and 5 from J; bases not matched to a gene: 10. The CDR3 spells CASSSGGSGGGDTQYF. CDR3 sequence (DNA): TGTGCCAGCAGCTCTGGTGGTAGCGGGGGTGGAGATACGCAGTATTTT.

This chain joins TRBV2 and TRBJ2-5, with D perhaps TRBD1 or TRBD2 (5 bases each). The ends were cut back, 8 bases at V and 5 bases at J, with 15 bases in the middle. Germline CDR1 is SNHLY and CDR2 is FYNNEI. This CDR3 is 13 amino acids long. In DNA form, the CDR3 reads TGTGCCAGCGGGTTTAGAGGGGTGGAGACCCAGTACTTC. Amino acids: CASGFRGVETQYF.

This rearrangement joins TRBV5-1 to TRBJ2-3, with 11 nucleotides matching TRBD2. The CDR3 is made up of 17 amino acids. Germline values: CDR1 SGHRS, CDR2 YFSETQ. Trimming removed 4 bases from V and 1 base from J; junction bases left unmatched: 8. The CDR3 sequence: CASSQNPSGGRTDTQYF. In DNA form, the CDR3 reads TGCGCCAGCAGCCAAAACCCTAGCGGGGGGCGCACAGATACGCAGTATTTT.

This rearrangement joins TRBV7-9 to TRBJ2-7; tentative D call: TRBD2 (6 bases). CDR1 is SEHNR, CDR2 FQNEAQ, per germline (reference sequence). Trimming cost V 4 bases and J 0 bases, with 13 bases left between them. The CDR3 covers 15 residues. The CDR3 DNA reads as TGTGCCAGCAGCTCCGTCCAGGGAGGCTCCTACGAGCAGTACTTC. Its protein is CASSSVQGGSYEQYF.

This clonotype was picked up a small number of times. The chain links TRBV4-1 to TRBJ1-4, with D hard to call. The CDR3 runs 15 residues. Trimming removed 3 bases at V and 0 bases at J, with 8 bases between. Germline loops: CDR1 MGHRA, CDR2 YSYEKL. CDR3 protein: CASSQTGTTNEKLFF. Written as DNA, the CDR3 is TGCGCCAGCAGCCAGACGGGTACAACTAATGAAAAACTGTTTTTT.

The V call is TRBV4-1, the J call TRBJ1-2, with a tentative D call TRBD1 (6 bases). The length of the CDR3 is 15 residues. CDR1 is MGHRA, CDR2 YSYEKL, per germline. The ends were cut back, 1 base at V and 8 bases at J, with 17 bases in the middle. The CDR3 loop is CASSQANRTARGYTF. CDR3 nucleotide sequence: TGCGCCAGCAGCCAAGCAAATCGGACAGCAAGGGGCTACACCTTC.

In the case of this clonotype: A much larger clone is a single base away; this may be a read error. The chain couples TRBV29-1 to TRBJ2-3; tentative D call: TRBD2 (5 bases). The CDR3 runs 16 residues. Germline loops: CDR1 SQVTM, CDR2 ANQGSEA. The CDR3 DNA sequence: TGCAGCGTTGAATTGGGAGTAAGGAGGAGCACAGATGCGCAGTATTTT. Its protein product is CSVELGVRRSTDAQYF.